Each of the 16 T cell receptor beta chains below was sequenced from the same sample in a study of T-cell memory formation after mild COVID-19. TCRdb recomputed calls from the 5' RACE reads with MiXCR, one row per CDR3 protein. The data contain around 370,000 distinct CDR3 sequences, roughly 21% of them singletons. The sequenced sample consisted of PBMCs or a T cell subset sorted from them (not recorded which). These receptors came from an adult woman who had mild COVID-19 (a few samples of this study predate the infection). Cell type and time point are not known.

In this sample, this clonotype turned up many times. This chain links TRBV7-3 with TRBJ2-1; possibly TRBD2 for D (6 bases). Germline CDR1 reads SGHTA; CDR2 reads FQGTGA. This CDR3 comprises 13 residues. Trimming took 5 bases from V and 6 from J, leaving 11 bases between them. CDR3 in amino acids: CASSPGTSNEQFF. CDR3 DNA sequence: TGTGCCAGCAGCCCCGGGACTTCCAATGAGCAGTTCTTC.

V gene TRBV12-3 or TRBV12-4 combines with J gene TRBJ2-7; D uncertain. This CDR3 spans 11 amino acids. Trimming left V 3 bases short and J 7 bases short, with 7 bases between. This CDR3 is CASSFSVEQYF. DNA of the CDR3: TGTGCCAGCAGTTTCTCTGTGGAGCAGTACTTC.

This clonotype appeared once. The chain carries TRBV7-9 and TRBJ2-2, with 9 bases aligning to TRBD2. The V gene end was trimmed by 6 bases and the J gene end by 4 bases; junction bases not matched to a gene: 9. Per the germline V gene, CDR1 is SEHNR and CDR2 is FQNEAQ (reference sequence). The CDR3 sequence is 16 residues long. The CDR3, as DNA: TGTGCCAGCAGACCCCGGACTAGCGTGGGCACCGGGGAGCTGTTTTTT. It yields the protein CASRPRTSVGTGELFF.

The chain carries TRBV2 and TRBJ1-3; D remains unclear. The germline V gene has CDR1 SNHLY and CDR2 FYNNEI. Trimming left V 10 bases short and J 0 bases short, with 16 bases between. The CDR3 runs 15 residues. CDR3 sequence (DNA): TGTGCCACCCAGACGGACGGGCGCTCTGGAAACACCATATATTTT. Its protein product is CATQTDGRSGNTIYF.

This clonotype was seen only a few times. The chain has TRBV5-1 and TRBJ2-3; 10 bases are a match to TRBD2. The CDR3 has 12 amino acids. Trimming cost V 3 bases and J 11 bases; bases outside gene matches: 3. From germline, CDR1 is SGHRS and CDR2 YFSETQ. Here the CDR3 DNA reads TGCGCCAGCAGCTCGTCTAGCGGGAGGCAGTATTTT. The encoded protein is CASSSSSGRQYF. Complete variable domain (other parts from reference TRBV5-1 and TRBJ2-3): KAGVTQTPRYLIKTRGQQVTLSCSPISGHRSVSWYQQTPGQGLQFLFEYFSETQRNKGNFPGRFSGRQFSNSRSEMNVSTLELGDSALYLCASSSSSGRQYFGPGTRLTVL.

There are many counts of this clonotype. The chain has TRBV11-2 and TRBJ2-7; no clear D gene. V was clipped by 2 bases and J by 6 bases, with 5 bases between them. The CDR3 is 11 amino acids. Per germline, CDR1 SGHAT and CDR2 FQNNGV. CDR3 in amino acids: CASSLWGEQYF. As DNA, the CDR3 is TGTGCCAGCAGCTTATGGGGCGAGCAGTACTTC.

This rearrangement joins TRBV5-1 to TRBJ2-5; D may be TRBD2 (5 bases). The V end lost 5 bases, the J end lost 4 bases, and 15 bases lay between the germline ends. Per the germline V gene, CDR1 is SGHRS and CDR2 is YFSETQ. The CDR3 covers 14 residues. CDR3 nucleotide sequence: TGCGCCAGCAGAACCGGACGGGGTAGAGAGACCCAGTACTTC. Amino acids: CASRTGRGRETQYF.

This clonotype came up a few times. The genes are TRBV15 and TRBJ2-1; D is tentatively TRBD1 or TRBD2 (6 bases each). Germline V CDR1 and CDR2: LNHNV, YYDKDF (reference sequence). The ends were cut back, 2 bases at V and 7 bases at J, with 24 bases in the middle. CDR3 length: 18 residues. CDR3 bases: TGTGCCACCAGCAGATCAGCAACCAGGGGCCTGACTAGAAATGAGCAGTTCTTC. This encodes CATSRSATRGLTRNEQFF.

This clonotype was detected only a few times. The chain uses TRBV6-1 and TRBJ2-7; maybe TRBD1 (5 bases). The CDR3 runs to 14 residues. The V gene's germline CDR1 is MNHNS and CDR2 SASEGT. The ends were cut back, 4 bases at V and 7 bases at J, with 17 bases in the middle. The CDR3 loop is CASSGASTAREQYF. The CDR3 bases are TGTGCCAGCAGTGGCGCTTCGACAGCCCGGGAGCAGTACTTC.

This clonotype was seen only a few times. This chain links TRBV30 with TRBJ2-2; D is possibly TRBD1 (6 bases). CDR3 size: 16 residues. V was shortened by 1 base and J by 6 bases, with 18 bases between the two germline ends. Germline V gene sequence: CDR1 GTSNPN, CDR2 SVGIG (reference sequence). CDR3 bases: TGTGCCTGGAGTGAGGGGGATAAGACAGTGGCCGGGGAGCTGTTTTTT. Translating it yields CAWSEGDKTVAGELFF.

The chain joins TRBV24-1 to TRBJ2-5; D unresolved. This CDR3 comprises 14 residues. V lost 2 bases, J lost 5 bases, and 11 bases lay in between. CDR1 is KGHDR and CDR2 is SFDVKD in the germline V gene. The CDR3 protein is CATSDSFDWETQYF. Here the CDR3 DNA reads TGTGCCACCAGTGATTCCTTCGACTGGGAGACCCAGTACTTC.

A few counts support this clonotype. The chain joins TRBV4-1 to TRBJ2-3; 8 nucleotides agree with TRBD2. The CDR3 has 16 amino acids. Germline trimming cut 3 bases from V and 0 bases from J; bases unmatched to any gene: 5. CDR1 is MGHRA and CDR2 is YSYEKL in the germline V gene. In DNA, the CDR3 is TGCGCCAGCAGCCACCCGGGGGGGGCGAGCACAGATACGCAGTATTTT. Its protein product is CASSHPGGASTDTQYF.

This clonotype came up a few times. The chain recombines TRBV20-1 with TRBJ2-6, with 8 nucleotides matching TRBD2. The CDR3 has 18 residues. Germline trimming cut 6 bases from V and 0 bases from J; bases unmatched to any gene: 13. From germline, CDR1 is DFQATT and CDR2 SNEGSKA (reference sequence). CDR3 sequence reads: CSAFGTRGVTSGANVLTF. The CDR3 nucleotides are TGCAGTGCCTTCGGGACTAGAGGGGTCACCTCTGGGGCCAACGTCCTGACTTTC.

V is TRBV12-3 or TRBV12-4 and J is TRBJ1-5; possible D gene TRBD1, 6 bases. This CDR3 has 15 residues. V was pared by 6 bases and J by 0 bases, with 12 bases between. The CDR3 loop is CASSPNRDSNQPQHF. The CDR3 DNA sequence: TGTGCCAGCAGCCCAAACAGGGATAGCAATCAGCCCCAGCATTTT.

The rearrangement joins TRBV12-3 or TRBV12-4 to TRBJ1-1; 10 nucleotides line up with TRBD1. The length of the CDR3 is 16 residues. J lost 3 bases, V lost 6 bases, and 10 bases had no gene match. The CDR3 bases are TGTGCCAGCAGATTTGCTCCCGGACAGGGGGACACTGAAGCTTTCTTT. This sequence encodes CASRFAPGQGDTEAFF.

CDR3 protein: CASSPGVAGFQYF. The DNA for the CDR3 is TGTGCCAGCAGCCCTGGGGTAGCGGGGTTCCAGTACTTC. V gene TRBV7-3 combines with J gene TRBJ2-5, with TRBD2 identical over 8 bases. This CDR3 spans 13 amino acids. Germline CDR1 reads SGHTA; CDR2 reads FQGTGA. V gave up 5 bases and J gave up 10 bases; unmatched junction bases: 9.